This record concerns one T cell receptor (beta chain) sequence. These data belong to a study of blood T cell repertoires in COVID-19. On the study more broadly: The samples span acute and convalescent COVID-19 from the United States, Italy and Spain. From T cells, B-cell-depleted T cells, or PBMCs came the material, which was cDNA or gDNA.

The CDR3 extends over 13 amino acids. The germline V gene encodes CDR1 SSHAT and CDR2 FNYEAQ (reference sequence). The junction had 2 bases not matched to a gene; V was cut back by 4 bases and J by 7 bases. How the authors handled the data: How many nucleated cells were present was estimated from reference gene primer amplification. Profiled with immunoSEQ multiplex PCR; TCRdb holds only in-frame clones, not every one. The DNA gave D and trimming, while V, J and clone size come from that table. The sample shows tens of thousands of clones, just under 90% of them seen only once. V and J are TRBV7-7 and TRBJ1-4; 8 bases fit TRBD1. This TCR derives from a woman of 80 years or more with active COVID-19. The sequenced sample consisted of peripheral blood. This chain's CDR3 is CASSSDRGEKLFF. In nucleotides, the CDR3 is TGTGCCAGCAGCTCCGACAGGGGTGAAAAACTGTTTTTT.